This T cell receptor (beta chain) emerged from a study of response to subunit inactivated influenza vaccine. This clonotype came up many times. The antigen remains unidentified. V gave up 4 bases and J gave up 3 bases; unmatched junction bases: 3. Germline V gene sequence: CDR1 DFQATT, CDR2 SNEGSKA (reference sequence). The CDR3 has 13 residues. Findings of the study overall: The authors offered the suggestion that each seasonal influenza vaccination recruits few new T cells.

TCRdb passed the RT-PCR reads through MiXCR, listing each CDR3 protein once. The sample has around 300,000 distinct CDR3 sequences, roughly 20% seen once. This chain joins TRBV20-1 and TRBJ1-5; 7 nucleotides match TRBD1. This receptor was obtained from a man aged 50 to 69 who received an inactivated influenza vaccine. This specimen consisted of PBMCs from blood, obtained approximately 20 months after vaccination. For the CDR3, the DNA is TGCAGTGCTAACACAGGGGTCAATCAGCCCCAGCATTTT. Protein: CSANTGVNQPQHF.